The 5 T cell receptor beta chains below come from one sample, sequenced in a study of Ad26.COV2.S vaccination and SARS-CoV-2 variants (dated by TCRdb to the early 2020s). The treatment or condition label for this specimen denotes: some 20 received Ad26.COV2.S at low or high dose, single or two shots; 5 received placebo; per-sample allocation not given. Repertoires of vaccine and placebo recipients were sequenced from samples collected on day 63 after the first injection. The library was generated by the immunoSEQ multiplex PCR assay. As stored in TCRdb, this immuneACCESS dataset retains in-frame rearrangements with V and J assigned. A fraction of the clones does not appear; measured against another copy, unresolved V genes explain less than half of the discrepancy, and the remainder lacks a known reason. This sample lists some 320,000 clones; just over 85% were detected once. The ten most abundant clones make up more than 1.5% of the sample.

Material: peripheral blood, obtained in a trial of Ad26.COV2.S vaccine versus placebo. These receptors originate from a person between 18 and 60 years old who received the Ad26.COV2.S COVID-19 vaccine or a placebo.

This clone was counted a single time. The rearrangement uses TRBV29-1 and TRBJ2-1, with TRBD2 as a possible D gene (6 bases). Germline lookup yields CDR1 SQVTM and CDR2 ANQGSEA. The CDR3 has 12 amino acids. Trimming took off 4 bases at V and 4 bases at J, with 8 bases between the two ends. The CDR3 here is CSVGGTYNEQFF. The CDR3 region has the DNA TGCAGCGTTGGGGGGACTTACAATGAGCAGTTCTTC.

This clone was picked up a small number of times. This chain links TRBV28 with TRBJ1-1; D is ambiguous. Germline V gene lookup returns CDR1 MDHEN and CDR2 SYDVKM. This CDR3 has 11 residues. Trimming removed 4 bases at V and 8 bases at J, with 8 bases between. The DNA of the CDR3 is TGTGCCAGCAGTTGGGCTTGGGAAGCTTTCTTT. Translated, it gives CASSWAWEAFF.

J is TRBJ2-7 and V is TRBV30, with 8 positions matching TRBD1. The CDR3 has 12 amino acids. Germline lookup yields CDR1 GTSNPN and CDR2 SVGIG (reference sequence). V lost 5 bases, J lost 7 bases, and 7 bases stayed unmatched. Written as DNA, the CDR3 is TGTGCCTGGGCCAGGGGGCAGGGGGAGCAGTACTTC. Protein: CAWARGQGEQYF. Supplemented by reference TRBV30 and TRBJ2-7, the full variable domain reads SQTIHQWPATLVQPVGSPLSLECTVEGTSNPNLYWYRQAAGRGLQLLFYSVGIGQISSEVPQNLSASRPQDRQFILSSKKLLLSDSGFYLCAWARGQGEQYFGPGTRLTVT.

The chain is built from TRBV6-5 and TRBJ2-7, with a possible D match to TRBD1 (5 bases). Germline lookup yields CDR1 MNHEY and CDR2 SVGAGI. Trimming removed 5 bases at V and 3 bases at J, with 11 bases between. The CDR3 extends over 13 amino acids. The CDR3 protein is CASSLNQGYEQYF. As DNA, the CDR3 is TGTGCCAGCAGTCTAAATCAGGGCTACGAGCAGTACTTC.

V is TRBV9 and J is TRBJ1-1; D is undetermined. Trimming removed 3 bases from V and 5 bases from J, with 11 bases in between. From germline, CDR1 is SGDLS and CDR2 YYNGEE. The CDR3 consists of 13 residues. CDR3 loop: CASSARLGTEAFF. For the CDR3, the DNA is TGTGCCAGCAGCGCCCGACTGGGGACTGAAGCTTTCTTT.